The next 20 T cell receptor beta chains were all read from a single sample in a study of blood T cell repertoires in COVID-19 (dated by TCRdb to the early 2020s). The library was made by the immunoSEQ multiplex PCR assay. Not all clones reach the TCRdb copy of this immuneACCESS table, which keeps in-frame sequences only. Checked studies attribute under half of the gap to unresolved V genes and leave the rest unexplained. For this sample there are 200,000 to 250,000 clones; 70% to 90% appear just once. Around 1% of the sample is taken by the ten largest. The sequencing input was peripheral blood. Every receptor here comes from a man aged 40-50 years with acute or convalescent COVID-19.

This clone was detected once. V gene TRBV30 combines with J gene TRBJ1-4; no definite D call. V was clipped by 3 bases and J by 0 bases, with 14 bases between them. Per germline, CDR1 GTSNPN and CDR2 SVGIG (reference sequence). The CDR3 is 16 amino acids. The CDR3 reads CAWSAQRISTNEKLFF. In DNA form, the CDR3 reads TGTGCCTGGAGCGCGCAGCGGATCTCAACTAATGAAAAACTGTTTTTT. Using reference TRBV30 and TRBJ1-4 for the parts outside the CDR3, the full variable domain is SQTIHQWPATLVQPVGSPLSLECTVEGTSNPNLYWYRQAAGRGLQLLFYSVGIGQISSEVPQNLSASRPQDRQFILSSKKLLLSDSGFYLCAWSAQRISTNEKLFFGSGTQLSVL.

V and J are TRBV5-1 and TRBJ2-5; 10 bases are shared with TRBD1. With 0 bases clipped from V and 5 bases from J, the junction kept 7 bases outside the gene matches. The CDR3 covers 16 residues. Per germline, CDR1 SGHRS and CDR2 YFSETQ. Here the CDR3 reads CASSLEGTGARETQYF. Here the CDR3 DNA reads TGCGCCAGCAGCTTGGAGGGGACAGGGGCCAGGGAGACCCAGTACTTC.

There are a few counts of this clone. This chain connects TRBV9 to TRBJ1-4; D is uncertain. Per germline, CDR1 SGDLS and CDR2 YYNGEE. This CDR3 has 12 residues. V lost 1 base and J lost 8, with 6 bases in between. The CDR3 nucleotides are TGTGCCAGCAGCGTATTGCGAGAAAAACTGTTTTTT. Translating it yields CASSVLREKLFF.

This clone was recorded only once. CDR3 loop: CASSLGGGVKETQYF. The CDR3 bases are TGTGCCAGCAGCTTGGGCGGGGGGGTGAAGGAGACCCAGTACTTC. The chain recombines TRBV13 with TRBJ2-5; 9 positions match TRBD2. J was trimmed by 5 bases and V by 3 bases; bases with no gene match: 7. This CDR3 is 15 amino acids long. Germline V gives CDR1 PRHDT, CDR2 FYEKMQ (reference sequence). The complete variable domain, with remaining parts taken from reference TRBV13 and TRBJ2-5, reads AAGVIQSPRHLIKEKRETATLKCYPIPRHDTVYWYQQGPGQDPQFLISFYEKMQSDKGSIPDRFSAQQFSDYHSELNMSSLELGDSALYFCASSLGGGVKETQYFGPGTRLLVL.

V usage is TRBV6-2 or TRBV6-3 and J usage is TRBJ1-1; tentative D call: TRBD1 (5 bases). Trimming removed 4 bases at V and 2 bases at J, with 8 bases between. In germline, CDR1 is MNHEY, CDR2 SVGEGT. The CDR3 is 13 residues long. CDR3 coding DNA: TGTGCCAGCAGTTCGACAGCTAACACTGAAGCTTTCTTT. Amino acids: CASSSTANTEAFF.

The V gene is TRBV19, the J gene TRBJ2-2, with TRBD2 matching 9 bases. This CDR3 spans 15 amino acids. V lost 7 bases, J lost 5 bases, and 8 bases stayed unmatched. Germline V gene sequence: CDR1 LNHDA, CDR2 SQIVND (reference sequence). The CDR3 DNA follows: TGTGCCAGTAAGGTGGCGGGGGGGCCGACCGGGGAGCTGTTTTTT. Translated: CASKVAGGPTGELFF.

The rearrangement links TRBV5-1 to TRBJ1-6, with D hard to call. Germline lookup yields CDR1 SGHRS and CDR2 YFSETQ. This CDR3 has 15 residues. Trimming stripped 4 bases from V and 9 bases from J, with 17 bases between. The DNA for the CDR3 is TGCGCCAGCAGCACACAGTCTCCTCCAACTTCACCCCTCCACTTT. Amino acids: CASSTQSPPTSPLHF.

The rearrangement uses TRBV18 and TRBJ2-7; 9 bases match TRBD1. Germline V lookup: CDR1 KGHSH, CDR2 LQKENI. V trimming: 5 bases; J trimming: 7 bases; junction bases outside the gene matches: 3. The CDR3 has 12 amino acids. Here the CDR3 reads CASSSGTGEQYF. The CDR3 DNA reads TGTGCCAGCTCATCGGGGACAGGGGAGCAGTACTTC. Based on the CDR3 plus reference TRBV18 and TRBJ2-7, the full variable domain is NAGVMQNPRHLVRRRGQEARLRCSPMKGHSHVYWYRQLPEEGLKFMVYLQKENIIDESGMPKERFSAEFPKEGPSILRIQQVVRGDSAAYFCASSSGTGEQYFGPGTRLTVT.

This chain uses TRBV30 with TRBJ1-3; 8 bases match TRBD1. Germline loops: CDR1 GTSNPN, CDR2 SVGIG (reference sequence). The J segment lost 2 bases and the V segment lost 3 bases, leaving 9 bases of the junction unmatched. The CDR3 is 16 residues long. The CDR3 loop reads CAWRLLGQGTGNTIYF. Here the CDR3 DNA reads TGTGCCTGGAGGTTACTAGGACAGGGCACTGGAAACACCATATATTTT.

The chain joins TRBV7-2 to TRBJ2-7; the D gene is possibly TRBD1 (6 bases). Looked up from germline, CDR1 is SGHTA and CDR2 is FQGNSA. V gave up 4 bases and J gave up 1 base, with 11 bases separating them. This CDR3 has 14 residues. In nucleotides, the CDR3 is TGTGCCAGCAGCTCAGGACAGAAGTCCTACGAGCAGTACTTC. It encodes CASSSGQKSYEQYF.

The genes are TRBV9 and TRBJ2-7; 9 bases line up with TRBD1. The CDR3 covers 14 residues. Trimming removed 4 bases from V and 2 bases from J; junction bases left unmatched: 4. CDR1 and CDR2 from the germline V gene are SGDLS and YYNGEE. The chain's CDR3 is CASSPGQGAYEQYF. The CDR3 nucleotides read TGTGCCAGCAGCCCGGGACAGGGCGCCTACGAGCAGTACTTC.

V is TRBV5-1 and J is TRBJ2-7; 7 nucleotides match TRBD1. The junction had 16 bases not matched to a gene; V was cut back by 4 bases and J by 6 bases. Germline V lookup: CDR1 SGHRS, CDR2 YFSETQ. The CDR3 is 16 amino acids. The CDR3 here is CASSPEASRAGGEQYF. As DNA, the CDR3 is TGCGCCAGCAGCCCGGAGGCCTCCCGAGCAGGGGGCGAGCAGTACTTC.

The chain is built from TRBV4-1 and TRBJ2-5; D call uncertain. Deletions cut 1 base from V and 5 bases from J, with 8 bases between. Looked up from germline, CDR1 is MGHRA and CDR2 is YSYEKL. This CDR3 is built from 13 residues. DNA of the CDR3: TGCGCCAGCAGCCAAGGAATGCGGGAGACCCAGTACTTC. Translation gives CASSQGMRETQYF.

In nucleotides, the CDR3 is TGTGCCAGCAGTGTAGCGGGGGGCCAGGTAAATGAGCAGTTCTTC. Amino acid sequence: CASSVAGGQVNEQFF. The J gene is TRBJ2-1, the V gene TRBV6-4; 10 bases are a match to TRBD2. V was pared by 4 bases and J by 7 bases, with 7 bases of the junction left unmatched. The germline V gene has CDR1 MRHNA and CDR2 SNTAGT. This CDR3 contains 15 residues.

This CDR3 is CASSRVSNTNYGYTF. Here the CDR3 DNA reads TGTGCCAGCAGTAGAGTGTCAAATACTAACTATGGCTACACCTTC. The rearrangement joins TRBV6-5 to TRBJ1-2; D is uncertain. V lost 5 bases to trimming and J lost 0 bases, with 13 bases between them. The V gene's germline CDR1 is MNHEY and CDR2 SVGAGI. This CDR3 spans 15 amino acids.

The chain recombines TRBV3-1 (or the pseudogene TRBV3-2) with TRBJ1-5, with D unclear. Germline CDR1 and CDR2: LGHDT and YNNKEL (reference sequence). V dropped 2 bases and J dropped 0 bases, with 5 bases sitting between them. This CDR3 is built from 14 residues. The CDR3 sequence: CASSQSVSNQPQHF. CDR3 nucleotide sequence: TGTGCCAGCAGCCAATCCGTTAGCAATCAGCCCCAGCATTTT.

The CDR3 nucleotides are TGCGCCAGCAGTGATACAGGGTTTCGAGGAGCTTTCTTT. Translating it yields CASSDTGFRGAFF. V usage is TRBV10-1 and J usage is TRBJ1-1, with D possibly matching TRBD1 (6 bases). Trimming took off 3 bases at V and 10 bases at J, with 15 bases between the two ends. Germline loops: CDR1 WNHNN, CDR2 SYGVQD (reference sequence). This CDR3 region has 13 residues.

This chain joins TRBV7-2 and TRBJ2-1; 8 positions match TRBD2. Trimming at V came to 3 bases and at J to 8 bases, leaving 12 bases not matched to a gene. The CDR3 covers 16 residues. Germline V gives CDR1 SGHTA, CDR2 FQGNSA. The CDR3 nucleotides are TGTGCCAGCAGCTTTGCCCGCAGCGGGGGTGGTGATGAGCAGTTCTTC. This translates into CASSFARSGGGDEQFF.

The chain uses TRBV2 and TRBJ2-6; 7 positions agree with TRBD1. CDR1 is SNHLY and CDR2 is FYNNEI in the germline V gene. J lost 2 bases, V lost 6 bases, and 4 bases had no gene match. The CDR3 is 15 amino acids. The CDR3 coding sequence is TGTGCCAGCAGCCTCCAGGGGGCTGGGGCCAACGTCCTGACTTTC. This codes for CASSLQGAGANVLTF.

This clone was counted only a few times. The chain has TRBV6-2 or TRBV6-3 and TRBJ1-2, with 7 bases matching TRBD1. The V and J ends lost 6 bases and 5 bases, in that order; junction bases with no gene match: 18. The CDR3 contains 17 residues. Per germline, CDR1 MNHEY and CDR2 SVGEGT. The CDR3, as DNA: TGTGCCAGCAGCCCGAGCGCCGGGACAGCATCCGCATATGGCTACACCTTC. Translated: CASSPSAGTASAYGYTF.